This is a list of T cell receptor beta chains from one sample in a study of blood T cell repertoires in COVID-19. The protocol was immunoSEQ multiplex PCR, while the TCRdb copy is restricted to in-frame clones and leaves out a portion. The data show 200,000 to 250,000 clones, roughly 85% seen once. Source material: peripheral blood. These receptors all stem from a woman aged 70-85 years with COVID-19, enrolled during active disease. The CDR3 runs from the conserved cysteine through the conserved F or W. Fields, in order: J gene, D gene, V gene, clone size, CDR3 protein, CDR3 DNA. The D gene is left open where the match is weak. Some rows have no size entry. The others give once, few or many, or a class for an expanded clone.

j_gene: TRBJ1-2; d_gene: -; v_gene: TRBV9; abundance: -; CDR3aa: CASSVGHGGLAGYTF; CDR3nt: TGTGCCAGCAGCGTAGGCCACGGGGGTTTGGCTGGCTACACCTTC
j_gene: TRBJ1-1; d_gene: -; v_gene: TRBV7-2; abundance: -; CDR3aa: CASSLETDAFF; CDR3nt: TGTGCCAGCAGCTTAGAGACAGACGCTTTCTTT
j_gene: TRBJ2-7; d_gene: -; v_gene: TRBV3-1/TRBV3-2; abundance: -; CDR3aa: CASSPSDGASYEQYF; CDR3nt: TGTGCCAGCAGCCCCTCAGATGGTGCCTCCTACGAGCAGTACTTC
j_gene: TRBJ2-5; d_gene: -; v_gene: TRBV11-3; abundance: -; CDR3aa: CASSLGTARQETQYF; CDR3nt: TGTGCCAGCAGCTTAGGCACTGCGCGGCAGGAGACCCAGTACTTC
j_gene: TRBJ2-5; d_gene: -; v_gene: TRBV11-3; abundance: -; CDR3aa: CASSLGSLETQYF; CDR3nt: TGTGCCAGCAGCTTAGGGAGTTTGGAGACCCAGTACTTC
j_gene: TRBJ1-1; d_gene: -; v_gene: TRBV9; abundance: -; CDR3aa: CASSARERPNTEAFF; CDR3nt: TGTGCCAGCAGCGCCCGGGAGCGGCCGAACACTGAAGCTTTCTTT
j_gene: TRBJ1-1; d_gene: TRBD1; v_gene: TRBV7-9; abundance: few; CDR3aa: CASSLGSFGQAHTEAFF; CDR3nt: TGTGCCAGCAGCTTAGGATCCTTTGGACAGGCGCACACTGAAGCTTTCTTT
j_gene: TRBJ1-1; d_gene: TRBD1; v_gene: TRBV2; abundance: -; CDR3aa: CASNDRVNTEAFF; CDR3nt: TGTGCCAGCAACGACAGGGTGAACACTGAAGCTTTCTTT
j_gene: TRBJ2-7; d_gene: -; v_gene: TRBV9; abundance: -; CDR3aa: CASSLSPGRGSYEQYF; CDR3nt: TGTGCCAGCAGCTTGTCACCCGGACGGGGCTCCTACGAGCAGTACTTC
j_gene: TRBJ2-6; d_gene: -; v_gene: TRBV7-2; abundance: -; CDR3aa: CASSLAGASGANVLTF; CDR3nt: TGTGCCAGCAGCTTAGCGGGAGCCTCTGGGGCCAACGTCCTGACTTTC
j_gene: TRBJ2-5; d_gene: TRBD2; v_gene: TRBV2; abundance: once; CDR3aa: CASSAPLWRGFQETQYF; CDR3nt: TGTGCCAGCAGTGCACCACTTTGGCGGGGGTTCCAAGAGACCCAGTACTTC
j_gene: TRBJ2-1; d_gene: TRBD2; v_gene: TRBV2; abundance: once; CDR3aa: CASSDERGGYNEQFF; CDR3nt: TGTGCCAGCAGTGACGAGCGGGGGGGCTACAATGAGCAGTTCTTC
j_gene: TRBJ2-2; d_gene: TRBD2; v_gene: TRBV14; abundance: -; CDR3aa: CASSQWGLADTGELFF; CDR3nt: TGTGCCAGCAGCCAATGGGGACTAGCAGACACCGGGGAGCTGTTTTTT